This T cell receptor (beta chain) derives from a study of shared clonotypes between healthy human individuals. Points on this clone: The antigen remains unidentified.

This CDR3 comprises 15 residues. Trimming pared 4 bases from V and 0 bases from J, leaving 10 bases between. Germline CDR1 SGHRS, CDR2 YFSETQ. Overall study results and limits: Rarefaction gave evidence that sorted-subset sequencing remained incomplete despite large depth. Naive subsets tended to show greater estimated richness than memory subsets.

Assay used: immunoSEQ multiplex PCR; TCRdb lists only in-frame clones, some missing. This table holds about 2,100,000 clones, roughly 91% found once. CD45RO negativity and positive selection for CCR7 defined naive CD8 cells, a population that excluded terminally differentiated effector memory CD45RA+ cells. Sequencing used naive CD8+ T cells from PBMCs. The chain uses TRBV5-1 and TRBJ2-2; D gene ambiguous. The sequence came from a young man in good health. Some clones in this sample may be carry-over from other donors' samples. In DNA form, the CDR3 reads TGCGCCAGCAGCCTGCACCCGTCGAACACCGGGGAGCTGTTTTTT. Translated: CASSLHPSNTGELFF.